The clone carrying this T cell receptor beta chain was counted once. In the original workflow: Amplification from reference gene primers served as the basis for estimated nucleated cell counts. Repertoires were generated with immunoSEQ multiplex PCR, while TCRdb's copy carries only in-frame clones and drops some. That table is the source of V, J and clone size, and D and trimming were worked out from the DNA. The sample yields over 120,000 clones, roughly 80% seen once. This record comes from a study of blood T cell repertoires in COVID-19. Across the whole study: Spain, Italy and the United States supplied samples that represented acute and convalescent COVID-19. T cells, B-cell-depleted T cells, or PBMCs provided the cDNA or gDNA that served as material.

Deletions cut 2 bases from V and 10 bases from J, with 12 bases between. The CDR3 spans 13 residues. The sequence came from a woman aged 45-65 years with active or convalescent COVID-19. The sample comprised peripheral blood. The gene calls are TRBV12-3 or TRBV12-4 and TRBJ2-4; D remains unclear. This chain's CDR3 is CASSLSPNGIQYF. CDR3 nucleotide sequence: TGTGCCAGCAGTTTATCTCCAAACGGGATTCAGTACTTC.